The 20 T cell receptor beta chains in this list originate from one sample, sequenced in a study of blood T cell repertoires in COVID-19. Profiled with immunoSEQ multiplex PCR; TCRdb holds only in-frame clones, not every one. The sample includes 200,000 to 250,000 clones, approximately 80% of them seen just once. Specimen: peripheral blood. These receptors came from a woman aged 55-70 years who had recovered from COVID-19.

This chain's CDR3 is CSVDGQGPYEQYF. In DNA form, the CDR3 reads TGCAGCGTCGACGGACAGGGTCCCTACGAGCAGTACTTC. The V gene is TRBV29-1, the J gene TRBJ2-7; the match to TRBD1 covers 8 bases. Germline CDR1 is SQVTM and CDR2 is ANQGSEA. The V gene end was trimmed by 6 bases and the J gene end by 2 bases; junction bases not matched to a gene: 6. This CDR3 has 13 residues.

This chain joins TRBV2 and TRBJ1-6, with a tentative D call TRBD1 (5 bases). With 6 bases removed from V and 0 bases from J, the gap between germline ends came to 15 bases. The germline V gene has CDR1 SNHLY and CDR2 FYNNEI. The CDR3 sequence is 17 residues long. The CDR3 here is CASSSFRVSSYNSPLHF. CDR3 nucleotides: TGTGCCAGCAGCTCCTTCAGGGTTAGCTCCTATAATTCACCCCTCCACTTT.

A single count supports this clone. V and J are TRBV2 and TRBJ2-7; 9 nucleotides agree with TRBD2. The trim removed 8 bases at V and 4 bases at J, leaving 9 bases unmatched. There are 14 residues in the CDR3. Germline V gene lookup returns CDR1 SNHLY and CDR2 FYNNEI. CDR3 nucleotides: TGTGCCAGCGGGTCGGGGAGCGGGGGGTACGAGCAGTACTTC. Amino acids: CASGSGSGGYEQYF.

V usage is TRBV6-1 and J usage is TRBJ2-7, with D perhaps matching TRBD2 (7 bases). This CDR3 region has 14 residues. Germline CDR1 reads MNHNS; CDR2 reads SASEGT. V was cut by 1 base and J by 6 bases, with 13 bases left in between. The CDR3 bases are TGTGCCAGCAGTGAAGAGGGGGGAGGGGCCGAGCAGTACTTC. The encoded protein is CASSEEGGGAEQYF.

The chain uses TRBV9 and TRBJ2-7, with D possibly being TRBD1 (5 bases). Germline CDR1 is SGDLS and CDR2 is YYNGEE. The CDR3 loop spans 14 amino acids. V lost 0 bases to trimming and J lost 3 bases, with 10 bases between them. The CDR3 protein is CASSVEGQGYEQYF. The CDR3 DNA reads TGTGCCAGCAGCGTAGAGGGGCAGGGCTACGAGCAGTACTTC.

The V gene is TRBV12-5, the J gene TRBJ2-5; perhaps TRBD2 as D (7 bases). In germline, CDR1 is LGHNT, CDR2 FRNRAP. The CDR3 spans 13 residues. The ends were cut back, 2 bases at V and 7 bases at J, with 11 bases in the middle. CDR3 sequence: CASGLTGRATQYF. The CDR3 coding sequence is TGTGCTAGTGGTTTGACAGGGAGGGCGACCCAGTACTTC.

V usage is TRBV7-2 and J usage is TRBJ2-5; 11 bases fit TRBD2. Looked up from germline, CDR1 is SGHTA and CDR2 is FQGNSA. The CDR3 is 15 amino acids. V was pared by 1 base and J by 4 bases, with 2 bases of the junction left unmatched. DNA of the CDR3: TGTGCCAGCAGCTTAGGGCTAGCGGGGGGAGAGACCCAGTACTTC. Its protein product is CASSLGLAGGETQYF.

This chain connects TRBV29-1 to TRBJ1-1; D not resolved. The CDR3 runs 15 residues. V shed 1 base and J shed 1 base, with 13 bases lying between them. Germline-derived CDR1 and CDR2 are SQVTM and ANQGSEA. CDR3 residues: CSVEGRLAENTEAFF. In DNA form, the CDR3 reads TGCAGCGTTGAAGGCAGACTGGCGGAGAACACTGAAGCTTTCTTT.

The chain recombines TRBV30 with TRBJ2-3; 9 bases fit TRBD1. V was pared by 4 bases and J by 4 bases, with 6 bases of the junction left unmatched. Germline CDR1 reads GTSNPN; CDR2 reads SVGIG (reference sequence). This CDR3 region has 14 residues. CDR3 loop: CAWTGTGLPDTQYF. CDR3 in DNA: TGTGCCTGGACCGGGACAGGGCTTCCAGATACGCAGTATTTT.

The chain joins TRBV6-5 to TRBJ1-2; 9 nucleotides match TRBD1. Germline CDR1 and CDR2: MNHEY and SVGAGI. The CDR3 runs to 14 residues. J gave up 4 bases and V 5 bases, and 5 bases lay outside the gene matches. CDR3 in amino acids: CASSTDRGSYGYTF. DNA for the CDR3: TGTGCCAGCAGTACGGACAGGGGTAGCTATGGCTACACCTTC.

This chain uses TRBV12-3 or TRBV12-4 with TRBJ2-5; D gene uncertain. Trimming removed 5 bases from V and 0 bases from J, with 7 bases in between. CDR3 length: 13 residues. In DNA form, the CDR3 reads TGTGCCAGCAGTCTTGACAACCAAGAGACCCAGTACTTC. Protein product: CASSLDNQETQYF.

The gene calls are TRBV7-9 and TRBJ2-5; 7 bases align to TRBD1. The CDR3 runs to 19 residues. J gave up 2 bases and V 4 bases, and 19 bases lay outside the gene matches. CDR1 is SEHNR, CDR2 FQNEAQ, per germline (reference sequence). CDR3 sequence reads: CASSSFRWGSLGQQETQYF. The CDR3 nucleotides are TGTGCCAGCAGCTCCTTTAGGTGGGGGTCCCTGGGACAGCAAGAGACCCAGTACTTC.

V and J are TRBV24-1 and TRBJ2-3; possible D gene TRBD1, 6 bases. V lost 4 bases and J lost 0, with 13 bases in between. Germline values: CDR1 KGHDR, CDR2 SFDVKD. The CDR3 totals 16 residues. Here the CDR3 reads CATSDPQGPSTDTQYF. Here the CDR3 DNA reads TGTGCCACCAGTGACCCACAGGGCCCTAGCACAGATACGCAGTATTTT.

The gene calls are TRBV5-8 and TRBJ2-5; 10 bases are a match to TRBD1. The CDR3 is 16 residues long. From germline, CDR1 is SGHTS and CDR2 YDEGEE. V trimming: 2 bases; J trimming: 2 bases; junction bases outside the gene matches: 6. This CDR3 is CASSFGDRGSQETQYF. CDR3 nucleotides: TGTGCCAGCAGCTTTGGGGACAGGGGTTCGCAAGAGACCCAGTACTTC.

CDR3 sequence reads: CASSDGGSRGTEAFF. The CDR3 DNA sequence: TGTGCCAGCAGTGATGGGGGCTCAAGGGGCACTGAAGCTTTCTTT. The V gene is TRBV6-1, the J gene TRBJ1-1; D possibly corresponds to TRBD1 (6 bases). Between the trimmed V and J ends, which lost 3 bases and 4 bases, there was a span of 15 bases. CDR1 is MNHNS, CDR2 SASEGT, per germline. There are 15 residues in the CDR3.

This chain uses TRBV9 with TRBJ2-5, with 7 bases aligning to TRBD2. Trimming cost V 0 bases and J 5 bases; bases outside gene matches: 4. The CDR3 covers 14 residues. Germline CDR1 is SGDLS and CDR2 is YYNGEE. The chain's CDR3 is CASSVAGGGETQYF. CDR3 in DNA: TGTGCCAGCAGCGTAGCTGGGGGGGGTGAGACCCAGTACTTC.

This chain connects TRBV19 to TRBJ2-5; TRBD1 matches 10 bases. CDR1 LNHDA and CDR2 SQIVND come from the germline V gene (reference sequence). V lost 4 bases, J lost 5 bases, and 7 bases stayed unmatched. This CDR3 has 15 residues. The CDR3 DNA follows: TGTGCCAGTAGTACGAGACAGGGGGCGAGTGAGACCCAGTACTTC. Translation gives CASSTRQGASETQYF.

The chain joins TRBV7-3 to TRBJ2-2, with TRBD1 as a possible D gene (6 bases). Trimming took 10 bases from V and 0 from J, leaving 12 bases between them. Germline V gene lookup returns CDR1 SGHTA and CDR2 FQGTGA. There are 14 residues in the CDR3. The CDR3 protein is CATRGQSNTGELFF. The DNA of the CDR3 is TGTGCCACTAGGGGACAATCGAACACCGGGGAGCTGTTTTTT.

The chain combines TRBV7-2 with TRBJ1-2, with D maybe TRBD1 (5 bases). The CDR3 sequence is 12 residues long. Between the trimmed V and J ends, which lost 5 bases and 7 bases, there was a span of 11 bases. Germline V gene sequence: CDR1 SGHTA, CDR2 FQGNSA. This CDR3 is CASSPQGRGYTF. The CDR3 DNA sequence: TGTGCCAGCAGCCCCCAGGGTCGTGGCTACACCTTC.

The chain couples TRBV7-2 to TRBJ1-1; maybe TRBD1 (6 bases). Trimming left V 7 bases short and J 0 bases short, with 12 bases between. CDR3 length: 14 amino acids. The germline V gene has CDR1 SGHTA and CDR2 FQGNSA. The CDR3 DNA sequence: TGTGCCAGCAAATTGGACAGAGTGAACACTGAAGCTTTCTTT. This codes for CASKLDRVNTEAFF.